There are a few counts of the clone carrying this T cell receptor (beta chain). Antigen: not known. This specimen belongs to a study of T cell repertoires in cytomegalovirus infection. At the level of the study: Shared public TCR beta signatures pointed to both CMV infection and a matching HLA type.

Study results and caveats: HLA-C-restricted CMV clonotypes gave the most frequent clonotype in two of eight donors. Cumulated frequencies of public TCR beta families served to identify carriers of CMV plus the relevant HLA.

TCRdb reanalysed the reads using MiXCR and keeps one entry per CDR3 protein. The sample lists some 150,000 distinct CDR3 sequences; 23% were seen once. Sequencing was carried out using PBMCs. The source is a human donor in good health (CMV status not recorded). Some clones in this sample may be carry-over from other donors' samples.

The CDR3 is CASSQETGAADGYTF. The CDR3 DNA sequence: TGTGCCAGCAGCCAAGAGACAGGGGCGGCAGATGGCTACACCTTC. The chain is built from TRBV4-2 and TRBJ1-2, with 8 bases that match TRBD1. CDR3 length: 15 residues. Germline values: CDR1 LGHNA, CDR2 YNFKEQ. The V gene end was trimmed by 0 bases and the J gene end by 6 bases; junction bases not matched to a gene: 6.